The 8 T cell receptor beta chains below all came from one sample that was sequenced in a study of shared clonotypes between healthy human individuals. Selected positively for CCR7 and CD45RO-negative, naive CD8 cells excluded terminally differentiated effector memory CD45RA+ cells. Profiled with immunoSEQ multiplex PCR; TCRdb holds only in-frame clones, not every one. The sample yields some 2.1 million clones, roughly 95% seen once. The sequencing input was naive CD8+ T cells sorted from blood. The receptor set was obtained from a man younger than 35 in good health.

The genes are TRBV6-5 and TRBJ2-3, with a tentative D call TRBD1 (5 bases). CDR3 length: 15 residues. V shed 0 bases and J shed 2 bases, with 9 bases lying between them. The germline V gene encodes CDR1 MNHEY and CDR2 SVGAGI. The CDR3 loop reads CASSYSTVYTDTQYF. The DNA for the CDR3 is TGTGCCAGCAGTTACTCGACAGTTTACACAGATACGCAGTATTTT.

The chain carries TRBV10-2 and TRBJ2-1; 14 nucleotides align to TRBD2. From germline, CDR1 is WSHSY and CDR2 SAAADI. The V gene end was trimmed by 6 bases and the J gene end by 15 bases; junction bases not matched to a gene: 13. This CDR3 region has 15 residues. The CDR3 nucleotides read TGCGCCAGCAGGTCGTCGGGACTAGCGGGAGCCGACCCGTTCTTC. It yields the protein CASRSSGLAGADPFF.

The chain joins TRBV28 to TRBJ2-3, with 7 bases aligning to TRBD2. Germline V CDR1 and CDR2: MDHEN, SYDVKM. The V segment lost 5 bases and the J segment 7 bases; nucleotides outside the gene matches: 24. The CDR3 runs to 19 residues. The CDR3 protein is CASSPLSALTSSTLYTQYF. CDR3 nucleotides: TGTGCCAGCAGTCCACTATCCGCCTTGACTAGCTCGACGCTCTATACGCAGTATTTT.

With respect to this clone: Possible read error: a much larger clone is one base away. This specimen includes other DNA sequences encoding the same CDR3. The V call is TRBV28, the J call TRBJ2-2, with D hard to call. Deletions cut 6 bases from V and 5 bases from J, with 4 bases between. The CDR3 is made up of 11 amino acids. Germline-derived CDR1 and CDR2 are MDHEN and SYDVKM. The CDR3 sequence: CASSLTGELFF. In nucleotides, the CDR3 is TGTGCCAGCAGCCTAACCGGGGAGCTGTTTTTT.

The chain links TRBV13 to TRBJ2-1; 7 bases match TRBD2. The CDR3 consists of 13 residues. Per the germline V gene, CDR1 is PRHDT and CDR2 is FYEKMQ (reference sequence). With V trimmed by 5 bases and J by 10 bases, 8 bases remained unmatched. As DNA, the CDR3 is TGTGCCAGCAGCCCACCAGTAGCGGGCGAGCAGTTCTTC. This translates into CASSPPVAGEQFF.

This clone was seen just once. The CDR3 sequence is CASSYMDNSYEQYF. As DNA, the CDR3 is TGTGCCAGCAGTTACATGGACAATTCCTACGAGCAGTACTTC. V gene TRBV6-5 combines with J gene TRBJ2-7; D possibly corresponds to TRBD1 (5 bases). V lost 2 bases and J 1 base, leaving 9 bases between the germline ends. The length of the CDR3 is 14 residues. Germline V gene data show CDR1 as MNHEY and CDR2 as SVGAGI.

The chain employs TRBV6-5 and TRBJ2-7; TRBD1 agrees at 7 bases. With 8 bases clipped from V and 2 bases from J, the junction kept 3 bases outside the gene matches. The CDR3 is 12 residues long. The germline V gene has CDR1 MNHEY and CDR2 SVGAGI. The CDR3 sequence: CASGQAPYEQYF. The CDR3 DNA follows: TGTGCCAGCGGACAGGCCCCCTACGAGCAGTACTTC.

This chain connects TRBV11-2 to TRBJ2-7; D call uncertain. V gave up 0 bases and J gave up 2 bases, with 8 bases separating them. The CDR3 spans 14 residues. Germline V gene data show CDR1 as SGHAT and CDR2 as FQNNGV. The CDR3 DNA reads TGTGCCAGCAGCTTAGAGCCCCCCCCCTACGAGCAGTACTTC. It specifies CASSLEPPPYEQYF.